Listed here is a single TCR beta chain. Only a few counts were recorded for this clone. The antigen it binds to is not known. Base-call qualities are not available, and no considerably larger clone is one nucleotide away. Sequences KGHSH (CDR1) and LQKENI (CDR2) are obtained from the germline V gene. The CDR3, from cysteine to phenylalanine, totals 15 residues. Kept here is only the CDR3 DNA, which spans 45 bases and is read in frame from base 1. A distance of 9 bases separates the germline ends of V and J, which lose 3 bases and 0 bases respectively. Patients with autoimmune disease history or receiving systemic immunosuppression were excluded from the trial. Peripheral blood for TCR sequencing was collected from all dose cohorts at baseline, on cycle 4 day 1, and on cycle 7 day 1. Samples came from an open-label, multicenter, first-in-human phase I dose-escalation trial of ivuxolimab. Adults with locally advanced or metastatic head and neck squamous cell, hepatocellular, melanoma or renal cell carcinoma were enrolled in the trial. CD4+ and CD8+ T cells were sorted separately from peripheral blood before TCR sequencing.

The sample originates from a study of OX40 agonist ivuxolimab in advanced cancers. For the wider study: The costimulatory receptor OX40 (CD134) was targeted by ivuxolimab, a fully human IgG2 agonistic monoclonal antibody. Three dose-escalation patients achieved partial responses, one with hepatocellular carcinoma and two with cutaneous melanoma. The point of sequencing TCRbeta in the periphery was to test whether ivuxolimab changed TCR sequence diversity and drove clonal T-cell expansion. Of the approximately 54 patients in dose escalation, around 19 had hepatocellular carcinoma, roughly 15 had melanoma, 9 had renal cell carcinoma and 9 had head and neck cancer. The paper reports the monotherapy dose-escalation portion (N of about 50 patients) of the phase I ivuxolimab trial. Intravenous ivuxolimab was administered to patients every 2 weeks at six dose levels: 0.01, 0.1, 0.3, 1.5, 3 and 10 mg/kg. A male proportion of roughly 80% and a mean age of approximately 55 years, ranging from roughly 23 to 90, were recorded for the dose-escalation cohort. Prior anti-PD-1, anti-PD-L1 or anti-CTLA-4 therapy was permitted, and checkpoint inhibitors had been received by less than 45% of dose-escalation patients.

Overall results and qualifications from the work: Low levels of normalized T-cell clonal expansion were also seen in some nonresponding patients. In the 0.1-3.0 mg/kg groups, partial responders had among the lowest normalized peripheral clonal expansion, particularly in CD8+ T cells. After ivuxolimab, expanded clones were on average more numerous among CD8+ T cells than among CD4+ T cells. At doses from 0.1 to 3.0 mg/kg, clonal expansion was seen in both CD4+ and CD8+ blood T cells between baseline and week 6. Antigen specificity was not determined for the clonally expanded peripheral T cells.

For sequencing of the TCRbeta CDR3 region, genomic DNA was extracted from the sorted cells. The immunoSEQ Assay was used for sequencing of TCRbeta CDR3 regions. Drawn from immuneACCESS, this table holds only the in-frame rearrangements with V and J called that TCRdb kept. Clones are partly lost; checked studies trace under half to an unresolved V gene and leave the rest unexplained. Recorded for this sample are tens of thousands of clones; 65% to 90% of them occurred a single time. The ten largest clonotypes hold 0.7% of the sample. The source of this sequence is an adult with an advanced solid tumor such as melanoma, head and neck, liver or kidney cancer. This chain joins TRBV18 to TRBJ2-1; the D gene remains uncertain. This specimen consisted of CD4+ or CD8+ T cells sorted from blood, obtained in a trial of the OX40 agonist ivuxolimab. The sequenced DNA: TGTGCCAGCTCACCGGGAATCGCCTCCTACAATGAGCAGTTCTTC. This translates into CASSPGIASYNEQFF.